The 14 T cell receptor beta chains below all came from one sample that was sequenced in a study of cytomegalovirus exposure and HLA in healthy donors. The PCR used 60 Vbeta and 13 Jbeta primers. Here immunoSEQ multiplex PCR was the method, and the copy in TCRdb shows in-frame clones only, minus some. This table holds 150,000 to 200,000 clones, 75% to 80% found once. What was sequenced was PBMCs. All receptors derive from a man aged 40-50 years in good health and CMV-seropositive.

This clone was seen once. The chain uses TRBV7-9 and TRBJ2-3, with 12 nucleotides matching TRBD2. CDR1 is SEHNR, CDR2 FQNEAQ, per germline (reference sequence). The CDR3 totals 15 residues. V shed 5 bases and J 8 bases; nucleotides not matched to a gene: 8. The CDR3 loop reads CASSPDGLAGTTQYF. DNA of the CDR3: TGTGCCAGCAGCCCCGACGGACTAGCGGGAACTACGCAGTATTTT.

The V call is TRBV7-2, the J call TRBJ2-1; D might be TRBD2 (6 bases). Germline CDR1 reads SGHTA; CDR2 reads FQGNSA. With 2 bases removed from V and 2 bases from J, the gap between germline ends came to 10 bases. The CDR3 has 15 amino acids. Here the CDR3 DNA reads TGTGCCAGCAGCTTATCAGGGACTCCCTACAATGAGCAGTTCTTC. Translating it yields CASSLSGTPYNEQFF. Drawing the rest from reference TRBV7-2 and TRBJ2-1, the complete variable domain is GAGVSQSPSNKVTEKGKDVELRCDPISGHTALYWYRQSLGQGLEFLIYFQGNSAPDKSGLPSDRFSAERTGGSVSTLTIQRTQQEDSAVYLCASSLSGTPYNEQFFGPGTRLTVL.

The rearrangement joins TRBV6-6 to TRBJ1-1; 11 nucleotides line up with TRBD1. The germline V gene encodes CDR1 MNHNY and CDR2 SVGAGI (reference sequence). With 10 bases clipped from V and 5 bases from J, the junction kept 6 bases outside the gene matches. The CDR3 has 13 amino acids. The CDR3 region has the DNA TGTGCCACAGCCGGGACAGGGGGGACTGAAGCTTTCTTT. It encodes CATAGTGGTEAFF.

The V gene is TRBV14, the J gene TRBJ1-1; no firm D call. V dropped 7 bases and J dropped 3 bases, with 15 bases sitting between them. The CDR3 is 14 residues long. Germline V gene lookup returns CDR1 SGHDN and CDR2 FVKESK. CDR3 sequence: CASTTTLLDTEAFF. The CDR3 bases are TGTGCCAGCACCACCACCCTACTGGACACTGAAGCTTTCTTT. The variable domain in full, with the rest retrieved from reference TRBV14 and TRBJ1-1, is EAGVTQFPSHSVIEKGQTVTLRCDPISGHDNLYWYRRVMGKEIKFLLHFVKESKQDESGMPNNRFLAERTGGTYSTLKVQPAELEDSGVYFCASTTTLLDTEAFFGQGTRLTVV.

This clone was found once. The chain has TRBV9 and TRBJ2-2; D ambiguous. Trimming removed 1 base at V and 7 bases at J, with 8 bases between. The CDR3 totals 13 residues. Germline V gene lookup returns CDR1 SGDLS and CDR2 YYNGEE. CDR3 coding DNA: TGTGCCAGCAGCGTACAGATTCTCGGGGAGCTGTTTTTT. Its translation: CASSVQILGELFF.

DNA for the CDR3: TGTGCCAGCACCTCACACGGAGGGGTGAACACTGAAGCTTTCTTT. The encoded protein is CASTSHGGVNTEAFF. The chain links TRBV25-1 to TRBJ1-1; perhaps TRBD1 as D (5 bases). The CDR3 consists of 15 residues. V was trimmed by 7 bases and J by 0 bases, leaving 15 bases between them. The germline gives CDR1 MGHDK, CDR2 SYGVNS.

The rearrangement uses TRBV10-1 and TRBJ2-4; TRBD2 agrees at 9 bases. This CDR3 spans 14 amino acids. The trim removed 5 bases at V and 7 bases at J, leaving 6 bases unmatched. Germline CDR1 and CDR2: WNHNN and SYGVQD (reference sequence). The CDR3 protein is CASSISGRSNIQYF. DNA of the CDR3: TGCGCCAGCAGTATTAGCGGGAGATCGAACATTCAGTACTTC.

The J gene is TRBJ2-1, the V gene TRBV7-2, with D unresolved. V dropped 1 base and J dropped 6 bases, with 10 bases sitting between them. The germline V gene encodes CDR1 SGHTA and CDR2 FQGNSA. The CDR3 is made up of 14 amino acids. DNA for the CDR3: TGTGCCAGCAGCTTAGTATCGGGTCGCAATGAGCAGTTCTTC. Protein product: CASSLVSGRNEQFF.

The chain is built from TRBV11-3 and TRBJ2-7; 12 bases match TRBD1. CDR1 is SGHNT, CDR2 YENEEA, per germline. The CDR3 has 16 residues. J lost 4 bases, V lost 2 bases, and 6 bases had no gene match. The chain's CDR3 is CASSLWGQGATYEQYF. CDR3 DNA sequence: TGTGCCAGCAGCTTATGGGGACAGGGGGCGACTTACGAGCAGTACTTC.

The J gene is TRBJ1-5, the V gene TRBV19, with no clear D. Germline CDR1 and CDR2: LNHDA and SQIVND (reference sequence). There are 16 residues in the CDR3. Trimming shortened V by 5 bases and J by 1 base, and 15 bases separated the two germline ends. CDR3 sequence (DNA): TGTGCCAGTAGTCCCCGGGCAGGAGGAAGCAATCAGCCCCAGCATTTT. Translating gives CASSPRAGGSNQPQHF.

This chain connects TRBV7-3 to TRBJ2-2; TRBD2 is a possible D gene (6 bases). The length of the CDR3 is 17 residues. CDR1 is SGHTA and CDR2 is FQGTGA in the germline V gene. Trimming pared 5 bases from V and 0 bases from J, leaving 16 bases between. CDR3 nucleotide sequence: TGTGCCAGCAGCCACATGGCAGCGGGCGCGAACACCGGGGAGCTGTTTTTT. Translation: CASSHMAAGANTGELFF.

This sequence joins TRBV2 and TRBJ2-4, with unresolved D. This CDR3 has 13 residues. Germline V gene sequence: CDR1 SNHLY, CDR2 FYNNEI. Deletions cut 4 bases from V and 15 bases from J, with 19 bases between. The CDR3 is CASSGELNNSRYF. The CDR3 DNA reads TGTGCCAGCAGTGGAGAGCTAAATAATAGTCGGTACTTC.

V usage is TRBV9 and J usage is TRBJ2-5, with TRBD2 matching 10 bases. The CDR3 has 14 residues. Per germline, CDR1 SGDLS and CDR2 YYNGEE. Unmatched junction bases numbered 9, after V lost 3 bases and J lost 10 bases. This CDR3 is CASSAGLAPVGQYF. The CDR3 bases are TGTGCCAGCAGCGCGGGACTAGCGCCGGTGGGCCAGTACTTC.

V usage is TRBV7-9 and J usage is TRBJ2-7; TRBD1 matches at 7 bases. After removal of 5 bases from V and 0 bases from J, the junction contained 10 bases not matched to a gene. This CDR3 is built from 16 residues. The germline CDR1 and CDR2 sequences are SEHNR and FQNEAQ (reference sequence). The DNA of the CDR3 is TGTGCCAGCAGCCCCAGACAGGGCTCCCTCTCCTACGAGCAGTACTTC. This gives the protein CASSPRQGSLSYEQYF.